The 9 T cell receptor beta chains reported below all come from one sample, sequenced in a study of shared clonotypes between healthy human individuals. TCRdb's copy holds only in-frame clones and misses some; the assay was immunoSEQ multiplex PCR. The sample shows over 150,000 clones, 66% of them seen only once. Sample: memory CD4+ T cells sorted from blood. Subset described: CD45RA-negative fraction. The receptors shown here come from a man younger than 40 in good health.

The chain couples TRBV7-6 to TRBJ2-1, with a weak D call TRBD1 (6 bases). The V end lost 4 bases, the J end lost 5 bases, and 15 bases lay between the germline ends. CDR1 and CDR2 (germline): SGHVS, FNYEAQ. This CDR3 comprises 15 residues. The CDR3 here is CASSSKGQTHNEQFF. The CDR3 coding sequence is TGTGCCAGCAGCTCAAAAGGACAGACTCACAATGAGCAGTTCTTC.

The rearrangement uses TRBV7-9 and TRBJ1-1; the D is unclear. Deletions cut 5 bases from V and 0 bases from J, with 10 bases between. The germline gives CDR1 SEHNR, CDR2 FQNEAQ (reference sequence). This CDR3 is 14 amino acids long. DNA for the CDR3: TGTGCCAGCAGCAAACGGGAACTGAACACTGAAGCTTTCTTT. Protein: CASSKRELNTEAFF.

The CDR3 protein is CASSLGPGQGRNEQFF. CDR3 in DNA: TGCGCCAGCAGCTTGGGTCCGGGACAGGGGAGGAATGAGCAGTTCTTC. The chain combines TRBV5-1 with TRBJ2-1, with 10 positions matching TRBD1. CDR1 SGHRS and CDR2 YFSETQ come from the germline V gene. The V segment lost 0 bases and the J segment 7 bases; nucleotides outside the gene matches: 7. The CDR3 has 16 residues.

The chain is built from TRBV6-5 and TRBJ1-1; no clear D gene. CDR1 and CDR2 from the germline V gene are MNHEY and SVGAGI. V gave up 0 bases and J gave up 11 bases, with 10 bases separating them. CDR3 length: 12 amino acids. CDR3 bases: TGTGCCAGCAGTTACTCCTCTCGACTTGCTTTCTTT. Protein: CASSYSSRLAFF.

This clone was seen a few times. The V and J genes are TRBV28 and TRBJ2-7, with no clear D. V was shortened by 8 bases and J by 8 bases, with 13 bases between the two germline ends. Germline CDR1 reads MDHEN; CDR2 reads SYDVKM. CDR3 length equals 11 residues. CDR3 sequence: CASGQVRKQYF. The CDR3 nucleotides are TGTGCCAGCGGTCAGGTTCGCAAGCAGTACTTC.

The J gene is TRBJ2-1, the V gene TRBV28; D uncertain. This CDR3 is 16 amino acids long. The germline V gene encodes CDR1 MDHEN and CDR2 SYDVKM. V was cut by 4 bases and J by 2 bases, with 15 bases left in between. This chain's CDR3 is CASSSQGPKAYNEQFF. CDR3 bases: TGTGCCAGCAGTTCCCAAGGACCGAAGGCCTACAATGAGCAGTTCTTC. The full variable domain, with the rest looked up from reference TRBV28 and TRBJ2-1, is DVKVTQSSRYLVKRTGEKVFLECVQDMDHENMFWYRQDPGLGLRLIYFSYDVKMKEKGDIPEGYSVSREKKERFSLILESASTNQTSMYLCASSSQGPKAYNEQFFGPGTRLTVL.

The chain uses TRBV5-1 and TRBJ1-4; the match to TRBD1 covers 8 bases. The CDR3 sequence is 14 residues long. V lost 0 bases and J lost 5; bases outside the gene matches: 0. The germline V gene has CDR1 SGHRS and CDR2 YFSETQ. The CDR3 here is CASSLGTGNEKLFF. CDR3 nucleotides: TGCGCCAGCAGCTTGGGGACAGGGAATGAAAAACTGTTTTTT.

The gene calls are TRBV29-1 and TRBJ2-5; 7 nucleotides agree with TRBD2. The CDR3 is 14 residues long. After removal of 5 bases from V and 4 bases from J, the junction contained 10 bases not matched to a gene. Germline CDR1 reads SQVTM; CDR2 reads ANQGSEA. The CDR3 DNA reads as TGCAGCGTTTCATCTGCAGGGAGGGGAGAGACCCAGTACTTC. Translating gives CSVSSAGRGETQYF.

This chain joins TRBV27 and TRBJ1-4; D not certain. CDR1 is MNHEY and CDR2 is SMNVEV in the germline V gene (reference sequence). CDR3 length equals 17 residues. The V and J ends lost 0 bases and 0 bases respectively, with 11 bases between them. In DNA, the CDR3 is TGTGCCAGCAGTTTATCCACCCCTACAGCAACTAATGAAAAACTGTTTTTT. Amino acids: CASSLSTPTATNEKLFF.